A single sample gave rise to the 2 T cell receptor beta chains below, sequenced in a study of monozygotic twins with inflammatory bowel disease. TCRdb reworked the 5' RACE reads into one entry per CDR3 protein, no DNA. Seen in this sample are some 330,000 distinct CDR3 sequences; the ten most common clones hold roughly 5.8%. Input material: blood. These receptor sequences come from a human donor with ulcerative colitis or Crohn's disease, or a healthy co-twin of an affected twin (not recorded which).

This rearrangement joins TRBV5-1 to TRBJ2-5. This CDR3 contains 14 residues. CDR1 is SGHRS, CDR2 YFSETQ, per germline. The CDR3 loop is CASRSLAGQETQYF.

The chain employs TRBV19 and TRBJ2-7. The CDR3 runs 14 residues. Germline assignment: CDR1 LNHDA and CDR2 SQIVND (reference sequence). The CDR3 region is CASSSRIASYEQYF.